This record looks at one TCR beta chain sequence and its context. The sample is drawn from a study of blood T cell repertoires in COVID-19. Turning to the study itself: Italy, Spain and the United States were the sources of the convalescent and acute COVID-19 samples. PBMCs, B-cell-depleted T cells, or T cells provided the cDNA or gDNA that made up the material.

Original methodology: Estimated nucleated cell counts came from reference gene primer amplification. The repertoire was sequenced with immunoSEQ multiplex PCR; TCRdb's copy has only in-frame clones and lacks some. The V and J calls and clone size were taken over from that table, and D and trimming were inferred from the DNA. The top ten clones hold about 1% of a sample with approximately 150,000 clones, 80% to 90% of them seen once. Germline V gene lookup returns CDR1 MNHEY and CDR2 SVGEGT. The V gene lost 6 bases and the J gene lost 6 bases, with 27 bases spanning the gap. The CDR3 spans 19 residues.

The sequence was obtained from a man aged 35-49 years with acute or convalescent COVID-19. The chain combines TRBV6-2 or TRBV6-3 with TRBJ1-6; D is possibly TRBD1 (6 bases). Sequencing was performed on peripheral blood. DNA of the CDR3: TGTGCCAGCAGCCTCCCTCAACTCAGGGGACGTACAATTAATTCACCCCTCCACTTT. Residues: CASSLPQLRGRTINSPLHF.